The 25 T cell receptor beta chains listed next were all sequenced from one sample in a study of blood T cell repertoires in COVID-19. Here immunoSEQ multiplex PCR was the method, and the copy in TCRdb shows in-frame clones only, minus some. The data contain some 250,000 clones, 70% to 90% of them seen just once; the ten biggest clones take up roughly 12%. Material: peripheral blood. The receptors stem from a woman aged 30 to 39 with COVID-19, enrolled during active disease.

This clone showed up just once. The chain combines TRBV10-2 with TRBJ2-7; 7 nucleotides align to TRBD2. Germline-derived CDR1 and CDR2 are WSHSY and SAAADI. This CDR3 is 15 amino acids long. Trimming took 3 bases from V and 2 from J; bases not matched to a gene: 7. The CDR3 loop is CASSDGPGTTYEQYF. The CDR3 DNA sequence: TGCGCCAGCAGTGACGGGCCAGGGACTACCTACGAGCAGTACTTC.

This sequence joins TRBV12-5 and TRBJ2-1, with 12 nucleotides matching TRBD1. Per the germline V gene, CDR1 is LGHNT and CDR2 is FRNRAP. The junction had 10 bases not matched to a gene; V was cut back by 2 bases and J by 8 bases. The length of the CDR3 is 17 residues. CDR3 sequence (DNA): TGTGCTAGTGGTTTGTCCCGGGACAGGGGGCGTGCGGATGAGCAGTTCTTC. It translates to CASGLSRDRGRADEQFF.

J is TRBJ2-3 and V is TRBV7-9; 13 nucleotides line up with TRBD2. The germline V gene has CDR1 SEHNR and CDR2 FQNEAQ (reference sequence). Trimming cost V 7 bases and J 6 bases; bases outside gene matches: 10. The length of the CDR3 is 16 residues. The CDR3 nucleotides read TGTGCCAGCACCATAGGGGGGACTAGCGGGGCGGATACGCAGTATTTT. This codes for CASTIGGTSGADTQYF.

This rearrangement joins TRBV6-5 to TRBJ2-2, with D possibly TRBD1 on 5 matching bases. The CDR3 runs 15 residues. Deletions cut 6 bases from V and 1 base from J, with 12 bases between. Germline-derived CDR1 and CDR2 are MNHEY and SVGAGI. As DNA, the CDR3 is TGTGCCAGCAGAGCAGGGTCCGTGAACACCGGGGAGCTGTTTTTT. This codes for CASRAGSVNTGELFF.

The chain employs TRBV5-1 and TRBJ1-1; possible D gene TRBD1, 5 bases. Germline-derived CDR1 and CDR2 are SGHRS and YFSETQ. V lost 4 bases to trimming and J lost 13 bases, with 23 bases between them. The CDR3 sequence is 14 residues long. The CDR3 coding sequence is TGCGCCAGCAGCCTCGATACAGGAGAGGCTCGCGTTTTCTTT. It translates to CASSLDTGEARVFF.

Here the CDR3 reads CASSPEDRATGELFF. The CDR3 coding sequence is TGTGCCAGCAGCCCAGAGGACAGGGCCACCGGGGAGCTGTTTTTT. This chain connects TRBV7-2 to TRBJ2-2; 8 nucleotides match TRBD1. V shed 5 bases, J shed 4 bases, and the junction held 6 bases outside the gene matches. The length of the CDR3 is 15 residues. From germline, CDR1 is SGHTA and CDR2 FQGNSA.

The V and J genes are TRBV3-1 (or the pseudogene TRBV3-2) and TRBJ1-2; 10 nucleotides align to TRBD1. The CDR3 totals 13 residues. The J segment lost 6 bases and the V segment lost 4 bases, leaving 2 bases of the junction unmatched. Germline CDR1 and CDR2: LGHDT and YNNKEL (reference sequence). The CDR3 nucleotides read TGTGCCAGCAGCCGACAGGGGGCGGATGGCTACACCTTC. It encodes CASSRQGADGYTF.

The gene calls are TRBV15 and TRBJ2-5, with a possible D match to TRBD2 (5 bases). The germline gives CDR1 LNHNV, CDR2 YYDKDF (reference sequence). The CDR3 loop spans 15 amino acids. V was pared by 4 bases and J by 2 bases, with 14 bases between. In nucleotides, the CDR3 is TGTGCCACCAGCACCTCAGCGGAACCACAAGAGACCCAGTACTTC. This gives the protein CATSTSAEPQETQYF.

This sequence joins TRBV29-1 and TRBJ2-7, with a tentative D call TRBD2 (5 bases). The CDR3 totals 12 residues. Looked up from germline, CDR1 is SQVTM and CDR2 is ANQGSEA. Trimming stripped 6 bases from V and 3 bases from J, with 12 bases between. Here the CDR3 DNA reads TGCAGCGTAGATGACGGGGACTACGAGCAGTACTTC. This gives the protein CSVDDGDYEQYF.

There are a few counts of this clone. The CDR3 here is CASTRDSSYEQYF. The CDR3 DNA reads as TGTGCCAGCACACGGGACTCATCCTACGAGCAGTACTTC. The chain uses TRBV3-1 (or the pseudogene TRBV3-2) and TRBJ2-7; a weak D match, TRBD2 (6 bases). The CDR3 spans 13 residues. Germline CDR1 reads LGHDT; CDR2 reads YNNKEL (reference sequence). V dropped 7 bases and J dropped 1 base, with 11 bases sitting between them.

V usage is TRBV7-8 and J usage is TRBJ2-1; 9 bases map to TRBD2. The CDR3 runs 15 residues. The junction had 6 bases not matched to a gene; V was cut back by 1 base and J by 8 bases. Looked up from germline, CDR1 is SGHVS and CDR2 is FQNEAQ. The CDR3 DNA reads as TGTGCCAGCAGCTTAGGAAGCGGGGGGTGGGATGAGCAGTTCTTC. This translates into CASSLGSGGWDEQFF.

V is TRBV3-1 (or the pseudogene TRBV3-2) and J is TRBJ2-3; the match to TRBD2 covers 8 bases. Per germline, CDR1 LGHDT and CDR2 YNNKEL (reference sequence). This CDR3 has 17 residues. Unmatched junction bases numbered 14, after V lost 3 bases and J lost 6 bases. The CDR3 nucleotides are TGTGCCAGCAGCCACGCCAGAAGCGGGGGTGGTTTCGATACGCAGTATTTT. It encodes CASSHARSGGGFDTQYF.

The rearrangement joins TRBV7-9 to TRBJ2-1, with 7 bases identical to TRBD2. CDR3 size: 12 residues. Germline CDR1 is SEHNR and CDR2 is FQNEAQ (reference sequence). Germline trimming cut 5 bases from V and 16 bases from J; bases unmatched to any gene: 11. The CDR3 reads CASSLLVREAFF. In nucleotides, the CDR3 is TGTGCCAGCAGCCTCTTAGTTCGGGAGGCCTTCTTC.

The chain combines TRBV5-6 with TRBJ2-2; D perhaps matches TRBD2 (6 bases). The germline gives CDR1 SGHDT, CDR2 YYEEEE. This CDR3 comprises 16 residues. Deletions cut 4 bases from V and 3 bases from J, with 16 bases between. The CDR3 region is CASSLEAGGDTGELFF. The CDR3 DNA sequence: TGTGCCAGCAGCCTGGAGGCCGGGGGAGACACCGGGGAGCTGTTTTTT.

This clone was seen only a few times. The rearrangement uses TRBV7-9 and TRBJ1-6, with 7 bases fitting TRBD1. Germline V gene lookup returns CDR1 SEHNR and CDR2 FQNEAQ (reference sequence). The CDR3 covers 12 residues. V lost 8 bases to trimming and J lost 5 bases; unmatched junction nucleotides: 0. DNA of the CDR3: TGTGCCAGCGGGACAGATAATTCACCCCTCCACTTT. Encoded protein: CASGTDNSPLHF.

For the CDR3, the DNA is TGTGCCAGCCTATTAACCTACGAGCAGTACTTC. Its protein is CASLLTYEQYF. The chain carries TRBV2 and TRBJ2-7, with unresolved D. Germline CDR1 is SNHLY and CDR2 is FYNNEI. V dropped 8 bases and J dropped 2 bases, with 7 bases sitting between them. The CDR3 is 11 residues long.

The J gene is TRBJ2-1, the V gene TRBV18; possible D gene TRBD2, 5 bases. Germline assignment: CDR1 KGHSH and CDR2 LQKENI. V was clipped by 3 bases and J by 7 bases, with 16 bases between them. The CDR3 length is 15 residues. CDR3 protein: CASSPGGGPWNEQFF. In nucleotides, the CDR3 is TGTGCCAGCTCACCCGGTGGCGGGCCGTGGAATGAGCAGTTCTTC.

V gene TRBV30 combines with J gene TRBJ2-3; the match to TRBD2 covers 8 bases. The germline V gene encodes CDR1 GTSNPN and CDR2 SVGIG (reference sequence). This CDR3 comprises 15 residues. J lost 1 base, V lost 7 bases, and 10 bases had no gene match. The CDR3 loop reads CAFTPRTSRTDTQYF. CDR3 sequence (DNA): TGTGCCTTCACACCCCGGACTAGCCGCACAGATACGCAGTATTTT.

For the CDR3, the DNA is TGTGCCAGCAGCTTCCGGGGGGGCGGAGGCGGCTATGAGCAGTTCTTC. This translates into CASSFRGGGGGYEQFF. The chain joins TRBV7-2 to TRBJ2-1, with TRBD2 matching over 8 bases. Germline CDR1 and CDR2: SGHTA and FQGNSA. The J segment lost 8 bases and the V segment lost 3 bases, leaving 12 bases of the junction unmatched. CDR3 length equals 16 residues. The full variable domain, in which reference TRBV7-2 and TRBJ2-1 provide the parts outside the CDR3, is GAGVSQSPSNKVTEKGKDVELRCDPISGHTALYWYRQSLGQGLEFLIYFQGNSAPDKSGLPSDRFSAERTGGSVSTLTIQRTQQEDSAVYLCASSFRGGGGGYEQFFGPGTRLTVL.

The rearrangement uses TRBV27 and TRBJ1-2; D is perhaps TRBD1 (6 bases). Deletions cut 5 bases from V and 2 bases from J, with 15 bases between. Germline CDR1 MNHEY, CDR2 SMNVEV (reference sequence). This CDR3 is built from 15 residues. CDR3 nucleotide sequence: TGTGCCAGCAGTAGATCCGGGACATTAAACTATGGCTACACCTTC. It codes for CASSRSGTLNYGYTF.

The chain has TRBV21-1 and TRBJ1-2. TRBV21-1 is a recognized pseudogene. This CDR3 contains 10 residues. CDR3 protein: CASTFFIYTF. CDR3 bases: TGTGCCAGCACTTTCTTTATCTACACCTTC.

This chain joins TRBV5-1 and TRBJ2-1, with 9 bases lining up with TRBD1. This CDR3 is built from 15 residues. After removal of 0 bases from V and 9 bases from J, the junction contained 7 bases not matched to a gene. From germline, CDR1 is SGHRS and CDR2 YFSETQ. CDR3 region: CASSLAGQGRSEQFF. CDR3 nucleotide sequence: TGCGCCAGCAGCTTGGCTGGACAGGGGAGGAGTGAGCAGTTCTTC. Full variable domain (missing parts from reference TRBV5-1 and TRBJ2-1): KAGVTQTPRYLIKTRGQQVTLSCSPISGHRSVSWYQQTPGQGLQFLFEYFSETQRNKGNFPGRFSGRQFSNSRSEMNVSTLELGDSALYLCASSLAGQGRSEQFFGPGTRLTVL.

The sample holds one count of this clone. V is TRBV28 and J is TRBJ1-2; D is perhaps TRBD1 (5 bases). V lost 11 bases and J lost 8, with 18 bases in between. The CDR3 covers 12 residues. Germline V lookup: CDR1 MDHEN, CDR2 SYDVKM. The CDR3 DNA reads TGTGCCGGTTGGGGGGGATTCGACGGCTACACCTTC. Translation: CAGWGGFDGYTF.

The gene calls are TRBV5-4 and TRBJ2-7; 11 nucleotides align to TRBD1. The J segment lost 1 base and the V segment lost 5 bases, leaving 5 bases of the junction unmatched. The CDR3 is 15 residues long. Germline lookup yields CDR1 SGHNT and CDR2 YYREEE (reference sequence). The CDR3 coding sequence is TGTGCCAGCAGGGGACAGGGGGTAGGGTCCTACGAGCAGTACTTC. Translating gives CASRGQGVGSYEQYF.

This clone has only one observation. V and J are TRBV21-1 and TRBJ2-7; the table assigns TRBD1, which was not confirmed against the DNA. TRBV21-1 is noted as a pseudogene. The CDR3 runs to 13 residues. The CDR3 protein is CANDVPGQGEIDF. The CDR3, as DNA: TGTGCCAACGATGTACCGGGACAGGGGGAAATTGACTTC.